These T cell receptor beta chains were read from a single sample in a study of molecular identifiers for immune sequencing clone quantification. MiXCR, run by TCRdb on the PCR reads, gives a single entry per CDR3 protein. This repertoire shows roughly 630,000 distinct CDR3 sequences, over 25% found once; its top ten account for about 0.84%. Source material: naive CD8+ T cells from blood, with Jurkat cell RNA spiked in. These receptors all come from a human donor in good health. Some libraries in this study had Jurkat cell RNA spiked in. Each CDR3 is given with its conserved first and last residue. The D gene is left open where the match is weak. The size of a clone is reported for some rows only, either as once, few or many, or as a class for expanded clones.

V gene: TRBV7-3; clone size: many; J gene: TRBJ2-1; D gene: -; CDR3 protein: CASSSKSGLDYNEQFF; CDR3 DNA: TGTGCCAGCAGCTCGAAAAGCGGGCTTGACTACAATGAGCAGTTCTTC
V gene: TRBV28; clone size: many; J gene: TRBJ2-5; D gene: TRBD1; CDR3 protein: CASSFRDSQETQYF; CDR3 DNA: TGTGCCAGCAGTTTCCGGGACAGTCAAGAGACCCAGTACTTC
V gene: TRBV7-9; clone size: -; J gene: TRBJ2-2; D gene: TRBD1; CDR3 protein: CASSLAVTGFTGELVF; CDR3 DNA: TGTGCCAGCAGCTTAGCGGTGACAGGGTTCACCGGGGAGCTGGTTTTT
V gene: TRBV5-1; clone size: many; J gene: TRBJ2-7; D gene: TRBD2; CDR3 protein: CASSDFLTSGRAHPYEQYF; CDR3 DNA: TGCGCCAGCAGCGATTTCTTGACTAGCGGGAGGGCTCACCCCTACGAGCAGTACTTC
V gene: TRBV20-1; clone size: few; J gene: TRBJ2-2; D gene: TRBD1; CDR3 protein: CSAREDRVGTGELFF; CDR3 DNA: TGCAGTGCTAGAGAAGACAGGGTCGGAACCGGGGAGCTGTTTTTT
V gene: TRBV11-2; clone size: -; J gene: TRBJ2-1; D gene: TRBD2; CDR3 protein: CASSPLREGAYNEQFF; CDR3 DNA: TGTGCCAGCAGCCCACTGCGGGAGGGCGCCTACAATGAGCAGTTCTTC
V gene: TRBV19; clone size: few; J gene: TRBJ2-1; D gene: -; CDR3 protein: CASGDEQFF; CDR3 DNA: TGTGCCAGTGGGGATGAGCAGTTCTTC
V gene: TRBV5-1; clone size: few; J gene: TRBJ2-3; D gene: TRBD2; CDR3 protein: CASSLRGTSGASSTDTQYF; CDR3 DNA: TGCGCCAGCAGCTTGCGGGGGACTAGCGGGGCTTCTAGCACAGATACGCAGTATTTT
V gene: TRBV13; clone size: few; J gene: TRBJ2-7; D gene: TRBD1; CDR3 protein: CASSLDGTGVGNEQYF; CDR3 DNA: TGTGCCAGCAGCTTAGACGGGACAGGGGTTGGGAACGAGCAGTACTTC
V gene: TRBV7-3; clone size: many; J gene: TRBJ2-3; D gene: -; CDR3 protein: CASSLISRDTQYF; CDR3 DNA: TGTGCCAGCAGCTTAATATCTAGGGATACGCAGTATTTT
V gene: TRBV6-5; clone size: many; J gene: TRBJ2-7; D gene: TRBD1; CDR3 protein: CASSYEQGGYEQYF; CDR3 DNA: TGTGCCAGCAGTTACGAACAGGGGGGCTACGAGCAGTACTTC
V gene: TRBV4-1; clone size: few; J gene: TRBJ1-5; D gene: -; CDR3 protein: CASSQDQGYDQPQHF; CDR3 DNA: TGCGCCAGCAGCCAAGATCAGGGTTATGACCAGCCCCAGCATTTT
V gene: TRBV11-2; clone size: few; J gene: TRBJ1-1; D gene: -; CDR3 protein: CASSSLPRNATEAFF; CDR3 DNA: TGTGCCAGCAGTTCCCTCCCCCGCAATGCCACTGAAGCTTTCTTT
V gene: TRBV28; clone size: -; J gene: TRBJ1-2; D gene: TRBD1; CDR3 protein: CASSLFSQGDGYTF; CDR3 DNA: TGTGCCAGCAGTTTATTTAGCCAGGGGGATGGCTACACCTTC
V gene: TRBV7-6; clone size: few; J gene: TRBJ2-5; D gene: -; CDR3 protein: CASSLGGRAETQYF; CDR3 DNA: TGTGCCAGCAGCTTAGGGGGCAGGGCAGAGACCCAGTACTTC
V gene: TRBV12-3/TRBV12-4; clone size: once; J gene: TRBJ1-2; D gene: -; CDR3 protein: CASSEGEGYTF; CDR3 DNA: TGTGCCAGCAGCGAAGGAGAAGGCTACACCTTC
V gene: TRBV30; clone size: many; J gene: TRBJ1-5; D gene: -; CDR3 protein: CAWSSDNNQPQHF; CDR3 DNA: TGTGCCTGGAGTTCGGACAACAATCAGCCCCAGCATTTT
V gene: TRBV6-5; clone size: few; J gene: TRBJ1-1; D gene: -; CDR3 protein: CASSYSVQGQPNTEAFF; CDR3 DNA: TGTGCCAGCAGTTACTCGGTCCAAGGCCAGCCGAACACTGAAGCTTTCTTT
V gene: TRBV9; clone size: -; J gene: TRBJ2-3; D gene: -; CDR3 protein: CASRVEGAGSTDTQYF; CDR3 DNA: TGTGCCAGCAGAGTAGAAGGGGCAGGGTCCACAGATACGCAGTATTTT
V gene: TRBV19; clone size: -; J gene: TRBJ2-1; D gene: -; CDR3 protein: CASSIGARGYNEQFF; CDR3 DNA: TGTGCCAGTAGTATAGGCGCCAGGGGCTACAATGAGCAGTTCTTC
V gene: TRBV6-6; clone size: -; J gene: TRBJ2-5; D gene: TRBD2; CDR3 protein: CASIGGGGETQYF; CDR3 DNA: TGTGCCAGCATTGGCGGGGGGGGAGAGACCCAGTACTTC
V gene: TRBV7-3; clone size: many; J gene: TRBJ2-1; D gene: TRBD2; CDR3 protein: CASSLYGTSYNEQFF; CDR3 DNA: TGTGCCAGCAGCCTTTACGGGACTAGCTACAATGAGCAGTTCTTC
V gene: TRBV12-3/TRBV12-4; clone size: -; J gene: TRBJ1-3; D gene: TRBD1; CDR3 protein: CASNDRDSGNTIYF; CDR3 DNA: TGTGCCAGCAATGACAGGGATTCTGGAAACACCATATATTTT
V gene: TRBV6-2/TRBV6-3; clone size: many; J gene: TRBJ2-7; D gene: TRBD1; CDR3 protein: CASSVGQGFEQYF; CDR3 DNA: TGTGCCAGCAGTGTCGGACAGGGCTTCGAGCAGTACTTC
V gene: TRBV20-1; clone size: -; J gene: TRBJ2-5; D gene: -; CDR3 protein: CSARVTGRQETQYF; CDR3 DNA: TGCAGTGCTAGAGTAACAGGGAGACAAGAGACCCAGTACTTC
V gene: TRBV9; clone size: -; J gene: TRBJ1-4; D gene: -; CDR3 protein: CASSVAGRLDEKLFF; CDR3 DNA: TGTGCCAGCAGCGTAGCCGGGCGGTTGGATGAAAAACTGTTTTTT
V gene: TRBV7-9; clone size: few; J gene: TRBJ1-1; D gene: -; CDR3 protein: CASSLDPRGEAFF; CDR3 DNA: TGTGCCAGCAGCTTAGACCCGAGAGGTGAAGCTTTCTTT
V gene: TRBV27; clone size: many; J gene: TRBJ1-1; D gene: -; CDR3 protein: CASSPQGFNTEAFF; CDR3 DNA: TGTGCCAGCAGTCCCCAGGGGTTCAACACTGAAGCTTTCTTT
V gene: TRBV5-6; clone size: -; J gene: TRBJ1-5; D gene: TRBD1; CDR3 protein: CASSQGQGIGNQPQHF; CDR3 DNA: TGTGCCAGCAGTCAGGGACAGGGGATAGGCAATCAGCCCCAGCATTTT
V gene: TRBV7-8; clone size: -; J gene: TRBJ2-5; D gene: TRBD1; CDR3 protein: CASSLGGLGQGAWETQYF; CDR3 DNA: TGTGCCAGCAGCTTAGGGGGTTTGGGACAGGGGGCCTGGGAGACCCAGTACTTC
V gene: TRBV4-3; clone size: few; J gene: TRBJ2-2; D gene: TRBD1; CDR3 protein: CASSQFGQGAAGELFF; CDR3 DNA: TGCGCCAGCAGCCAATTTGGACAGGGGGCAGCCGGGGAGCTGTTTTTT
V gene: TRBV6-6; clone size: few; J gene: TRBJ1-5; D gene: -; CDR3 protein: CASSYPGGGGGNQPQHF; CDR3 DNA: TGTGCCAGCAGTTACCCCGGGGGGGGTGGGGGCAATCAGCCCCAGCATTTT
V gene: TRBV7-9; clone size: many; J gene: TRBJ2-3; D gene: TRBD1; CDR3 protein: CASSSVGTGNPTDTQYF; CDR3 DNA: TGTGCCAGCAGCTCCGTAGGGACAGGGAATCCCACAGATACGCAGTATTTT
V gene: TRBV4-3; clone size: few; J gene: TRBJ1-2; D gene: -; CDR3 protein: CASSQGRGSYGYTF; CDR3 DNA: TGCGCCAGCAGCCAAGGAAGAGGGTCCTATGGCTACACCTTC
V gene: TRBV27; clone size: -; J gene: TRBJ2-7; D gene: -; CDR3 protein: CATRPWTMVKGPGYEQYF; CDR3 DNA: TGTGCCACCCGCCCATGGACGATGGTGAAGGGGCCGGGTTACGAGCAGTACTTC
V gene: TRBV6-2/TRBV6-3; clone size: few; J gene: TRBJ1-1; D gene: -; CDR3 protein: CASSYILSPEAFF; CDR3 DNA: TGTGCCAGCAGTTACATCCTTTCACCTGAAGCTTTCTTT
V gene: TRBV4-3; clone size: few; J gene: TRBJ2-1; D gene: -; CDR3 protein: CASSQGTGSSFGNEQFF; CDR3 DNA: TGCGCCAGCAGCCAGGGCACAGGGTCTTCCTTTGGGAATGAGCAGTTCTTC
V gene: TRBV10-3; clone size: few; J gene: TRBJ2-7; D gene: -; CDR3 protein: CAISERPTLAEQYF; CDR3 DNA: TGTGCCATCAGTGAGCGACCCACTCTGGCCGAGCAGTACTTC
V gene: TRBV4-3; clone size: many; J gene: TRBJ2-7; D gene: -; CDR3 protein: CASSQDAGTYEQYF; CDR3 DNA: TGCGCCAGCAGCCAAGACGCAGGGACCTACGAGCAGTACTTC
V gene: TRBV2; clone size: -; J gene: TRBJ2-7; D gene: TRBD2; CDR3 protein: CASRELAAMSYEQYF; CDR3 DNA: TGTGCCAGCAGGGAACTAGCGGCCATGTCCTACGAGCAGTACTTC
V gene: TRBV5-1; clone size: few; J gene: TRBJ2-7; D gene: TRBD1; CDR3 protein: CASSSRTGHGIEQYF; CDR3 DNA: TGCGCCAGCAGCTCAAGGACAGGACATGGGATCGAGCAGTACTTC
V gene: TRBV6-2/TRBV6-3; clone size: -; J gene: TRBJ1-5; D gene: -; CDR3 protein: CASSYSNGNQPQHF; CDR3 DNA: TGTGCCAGCAGTTACTCGAACGGGAATCAGCCCCAGCATTTT
V gene: TRBV7-3; clone size: -; J gene: TRBJ2-5; D gene: TRBD1; CDR3 protein: CASSRGQGALETQYF; CDR3 DNA: TGTGCCAGCAGCCGGGGACAGGGGGCTTTGGAGACCCAGTACTTC
V gene: TRBV13; clone size: many; J gene: TRBJ1-1; D gene: -; CDR3 protein: CASSPLNRRTEAFF; CDR3 DNA: TGTGCCAGCAGCCCGTTGAACAGGCGCACTGAAGCTTTCTTT